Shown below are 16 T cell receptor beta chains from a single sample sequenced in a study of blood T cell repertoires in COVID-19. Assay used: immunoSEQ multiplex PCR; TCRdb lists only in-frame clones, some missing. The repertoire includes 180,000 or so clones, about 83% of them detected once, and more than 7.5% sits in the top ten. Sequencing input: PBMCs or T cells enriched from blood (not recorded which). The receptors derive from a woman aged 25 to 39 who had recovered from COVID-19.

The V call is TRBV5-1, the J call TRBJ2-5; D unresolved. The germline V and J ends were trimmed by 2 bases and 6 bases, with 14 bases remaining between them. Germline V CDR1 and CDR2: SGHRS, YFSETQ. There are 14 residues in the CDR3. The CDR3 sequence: CASSLSEALKTQYF. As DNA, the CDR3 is TGCGCCAGCAGCTTATCAGAGGCGTTGAAGACCCAGTACTTC.

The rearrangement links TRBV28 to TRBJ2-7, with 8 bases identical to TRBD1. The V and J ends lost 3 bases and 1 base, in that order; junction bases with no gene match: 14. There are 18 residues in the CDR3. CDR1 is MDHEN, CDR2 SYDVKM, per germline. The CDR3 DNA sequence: TGTGCCAGCAGTTTTAGGGGGGACAGGTCGGTTGGATCCTACGAGCAGTACTTC. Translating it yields CASSFRGDRSVGSYEQYF.

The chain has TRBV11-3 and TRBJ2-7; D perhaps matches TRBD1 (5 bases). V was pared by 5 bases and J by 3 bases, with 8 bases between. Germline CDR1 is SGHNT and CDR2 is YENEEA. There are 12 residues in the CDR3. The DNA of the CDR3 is TGTGCCAGCAGCAGCGACAGCTACGAGCAGTACTTC. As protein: CASSSDSYEQYF.

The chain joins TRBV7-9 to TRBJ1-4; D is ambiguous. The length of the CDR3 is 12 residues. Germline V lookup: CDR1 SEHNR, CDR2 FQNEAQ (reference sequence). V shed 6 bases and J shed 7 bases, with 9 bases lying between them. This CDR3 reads CASSLGSEKLFF. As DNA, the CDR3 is TGTGCCAGCAGTCTAGGGAGTGAAAAACTGTTTTTT. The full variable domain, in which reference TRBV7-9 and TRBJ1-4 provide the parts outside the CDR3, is DTGVSQNPRHKITKRGQNVTFRCDPISEHNRLYWYRQTLGQGPEFLTYFQNEAQLEKSRLLSDRFSAERPKGSFSTLEIQRTEQGDSAMYLCASSLGSEKLFFGSGTQLSVL.

The CDR3 nucleotides read TGTGCCAGCAGTTTATGGGACGGGGAGATAGAGACCCAGTACTTC. Its translation is CASSLWDGEIETQYF. The rearrangement links TRBV28 to TRBJ2-5; possibly TRBD2 for D (5 bases). This CDR3 spans 15 amino acids. Germline CDR1 is MDHEN and CDR2 is SYDVKM. V was cut by 0 bases and J by 4 bases, with 12 bases left in between.

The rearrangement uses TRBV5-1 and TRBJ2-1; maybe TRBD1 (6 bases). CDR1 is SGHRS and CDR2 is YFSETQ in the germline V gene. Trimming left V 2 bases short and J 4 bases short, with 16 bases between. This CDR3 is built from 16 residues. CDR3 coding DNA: TGCGCCAGCAGCTTAGGGGGACGCCCGGATTACAATGAGCAGTTCTTC. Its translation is CASSLGGRPDYNEQFF.

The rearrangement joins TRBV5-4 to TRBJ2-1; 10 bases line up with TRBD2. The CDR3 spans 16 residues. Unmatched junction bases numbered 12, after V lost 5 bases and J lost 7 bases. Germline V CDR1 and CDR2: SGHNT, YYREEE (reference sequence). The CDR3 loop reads CASRLGAGGDVNEQFF. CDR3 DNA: TGTGCCAGCAGATTAGGAGCGGGAGGGGACGTAAATGAGCAGTTCTTC. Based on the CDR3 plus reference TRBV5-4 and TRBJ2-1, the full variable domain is ETGVTQSPTHLIKTRGQQVTLRCSSQSGHNTVSWYQQALGQGPQFIFQYYREEENGRGNFPPRFSGLQFPNYSSELNVNALELDDSALYLCASRLGAGGDVNEQFFGPGTRLTVL.

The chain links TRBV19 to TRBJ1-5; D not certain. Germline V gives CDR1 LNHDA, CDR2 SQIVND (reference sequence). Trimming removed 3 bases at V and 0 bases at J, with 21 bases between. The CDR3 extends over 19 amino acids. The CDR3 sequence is CASSIHSGSDLNSNQPQHF. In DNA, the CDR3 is TGTGCCAGTAGTATTCATTCGGGATCTGACTTAAATAGCAATCAGCCCCAGCATTTT.

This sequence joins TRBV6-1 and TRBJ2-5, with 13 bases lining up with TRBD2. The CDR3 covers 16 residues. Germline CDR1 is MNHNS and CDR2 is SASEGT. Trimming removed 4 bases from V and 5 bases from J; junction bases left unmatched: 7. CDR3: CASSATGTSGAETQYF. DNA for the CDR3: TGTGCCAGCAGTGCGACCGGGACTAGCGGGGCTGAGACCCAGTACTTC.

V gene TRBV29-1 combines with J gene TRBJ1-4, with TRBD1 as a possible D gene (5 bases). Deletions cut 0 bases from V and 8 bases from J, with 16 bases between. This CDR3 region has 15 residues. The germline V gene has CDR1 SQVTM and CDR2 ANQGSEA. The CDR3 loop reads CSVEEETEVGEKLFF. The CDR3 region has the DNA TGCAGCGTTGAAGAAGAGACAGAGGTGGGGGAAAAACTGTTTTTT.

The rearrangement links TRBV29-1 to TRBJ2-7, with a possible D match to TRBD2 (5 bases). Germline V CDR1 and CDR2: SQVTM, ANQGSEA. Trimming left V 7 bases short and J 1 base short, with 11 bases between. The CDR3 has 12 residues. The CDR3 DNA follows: TGCAGCGCCTCCCGGGGATCCTACGAGCAGTACTTC. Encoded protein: CSASRGSYEQYF.

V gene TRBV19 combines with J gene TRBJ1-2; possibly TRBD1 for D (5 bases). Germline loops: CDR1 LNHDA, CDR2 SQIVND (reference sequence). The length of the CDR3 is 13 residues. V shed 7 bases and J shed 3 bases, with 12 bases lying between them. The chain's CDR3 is CASIGGFDYGYTF. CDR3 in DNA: TGTGCCAGTATTGGGGGGTTTGACTATGGCTACACCTTC. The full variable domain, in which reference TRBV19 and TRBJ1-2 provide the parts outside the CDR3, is DGGITQSPKYLFRKEGQNVTLSCEQNLNHDAMYWYRQDPGQGLRLIYYSQIVNDFQKGDIAEGYSVSREKKESFPLTVTSAQKNPTAFYLCASIGGFDYGYTFGSGTRLTVV.

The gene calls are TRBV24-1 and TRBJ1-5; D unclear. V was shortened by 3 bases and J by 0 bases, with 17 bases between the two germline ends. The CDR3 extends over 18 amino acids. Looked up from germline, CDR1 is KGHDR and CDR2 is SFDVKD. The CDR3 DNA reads TGTGCCACCAGTGATCCGACGATTGGGCCGTATAGCAATCAGCCCCAGCATTTT. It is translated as CATSDPTIGPYSNQPQHF.

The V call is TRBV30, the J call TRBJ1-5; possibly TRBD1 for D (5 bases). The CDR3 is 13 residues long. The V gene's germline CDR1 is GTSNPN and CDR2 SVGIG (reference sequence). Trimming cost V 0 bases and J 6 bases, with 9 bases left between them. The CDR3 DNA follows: TGTGCCTGGAGTGTAGAAGGGGTTCAGCCCCAGCATTTT. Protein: CAWSVEGVQPQHF. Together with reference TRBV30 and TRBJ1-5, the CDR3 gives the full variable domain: SQTIHQWPATLVQPVGSPLSLECTVEGTSNPNLYWYRQAAGRGLQLLFYSVGIGQISSEVPQNLSASRPQDRQFILSSKKLLLSDSGFYLCAWSVEGVQPQHFGDGTRLSIL.

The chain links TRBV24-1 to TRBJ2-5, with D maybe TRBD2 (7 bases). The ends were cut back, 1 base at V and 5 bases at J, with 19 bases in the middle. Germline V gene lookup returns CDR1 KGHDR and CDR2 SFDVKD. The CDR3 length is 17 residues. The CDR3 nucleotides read TGTGCCACCAGTGATTTTTGGAGGGGGAGGGTGGACGAGACCCAGTACTTC. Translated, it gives CATSDFWRGRVDETQYF.

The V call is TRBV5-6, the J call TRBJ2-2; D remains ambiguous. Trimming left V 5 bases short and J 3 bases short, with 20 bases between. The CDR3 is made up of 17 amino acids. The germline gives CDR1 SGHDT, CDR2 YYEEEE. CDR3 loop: CASRVLRVREDTGELFF. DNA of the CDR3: TGTGCCAGCAGGGTGCTACGGGTCCGCGAGGACACCGGGGAGCTGTTTTTT. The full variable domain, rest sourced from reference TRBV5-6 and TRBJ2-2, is DAGVTQSPTHLIKTRGQQVTLRCSPKSGHDTVSWYQQALGQGPQFIFQYYEEEERQRGNFPDRFSGHQFPNYSSELNVNALLLGDSALYLCASRVLRVREDTGELFFGEGSRLTVL.